This T cell receptor beta chain was observed in a study of blood T cell repertoires in COVID-19. Study details: Sources were T cells, B-cell-depleted T cells, or PBMCs; the material itself was cDNA or gDNA.

Original processing methods: Cell counts per sample came from amplifying reference gene primers. TCRdb's copy holds only in-frame clones and misses some; the assay was immunoSEQ multiplex PCR. V and J calls plus clone size are reproduced from that table; the DNA served to infer D and trimming. This table holds more than 85,000 clones, about 86% found once. The sequence was obtained from a man between 60 and 75 years old with acute or convalescent COVID-19. What was sequenced was peripheral blood.

CDR3 nucleotide sequence: TGTGCCAGCAGCTTAGATGCGGCAGCGAATTCACCCCTCCACTTT. Its protein product is CASSLDAAANSPLHF. The chain is built from TRBV7-2 and TRBJ1-6; D call uncertain. The CDR3 runs to 15 residues. Trimming shortened V by 1 base and J by 7 bases, and 11 bases separated the two germline ends. Per germline, CDR1 SGHTA and CDR2 FQGNSA.